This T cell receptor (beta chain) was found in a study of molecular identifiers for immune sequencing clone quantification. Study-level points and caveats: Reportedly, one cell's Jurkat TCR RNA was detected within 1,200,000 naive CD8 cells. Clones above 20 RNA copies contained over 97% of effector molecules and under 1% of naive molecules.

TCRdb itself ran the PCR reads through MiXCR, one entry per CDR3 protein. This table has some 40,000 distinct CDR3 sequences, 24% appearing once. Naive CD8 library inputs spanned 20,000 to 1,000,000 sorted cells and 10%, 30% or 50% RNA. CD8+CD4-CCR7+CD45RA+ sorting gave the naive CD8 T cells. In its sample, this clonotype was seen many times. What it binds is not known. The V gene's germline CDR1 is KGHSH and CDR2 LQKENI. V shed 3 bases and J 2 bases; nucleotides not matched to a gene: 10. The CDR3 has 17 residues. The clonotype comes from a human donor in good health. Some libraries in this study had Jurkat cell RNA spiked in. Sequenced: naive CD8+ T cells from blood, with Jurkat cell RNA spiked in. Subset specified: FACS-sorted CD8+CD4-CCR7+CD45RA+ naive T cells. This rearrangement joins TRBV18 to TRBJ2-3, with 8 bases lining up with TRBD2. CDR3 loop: CASSPREAGVVTDTQYF. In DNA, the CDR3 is TGTGCCAGCTCACCGCGGGAGGCAGGCGTCGTCACAGATACGCAGTATTTT.